Below, one T cell receptor beta chain is given with its context. Per the study methods: Amplifying reference gene primers gave estimates of nucleated cell counts. The repertoire was sequenced with immunoSEQ multiplex PCR; TCRdb's copy has only in-frame clones and lacks some. D and trimming were read from the DNA, whereas the V and J calls and clone size are those reported in that table. Of about 58,000 clones listed, 85% were seen once; the top ten hold under 5%. The data belong to a study of blood T cell repertoires in COVID-19. Across the whole study: From the United States, Italy and Spain came samples of acute and convalescent COVID-19. T cells, B-cell-depleted T cells, or PBMCs provided the cDNA or gDNA that served as material.

The V and J ends lost 4 bases and 1 base respectively, with 10 bases between them. Per germline, CDR1 KGHSH and CDR2 LQKENI. The CDR3 spans 14 residues. The receptor was derived from a man between 40 and 49 years old with active COVID-19. The sample was peripheral blood. The J gene is TRBJ1-1, the V gene TRBV18, with D perhaps matching TRBD1 (6 bases). The CDR3: CASSLMDRNTEAFF. CDR3 sequence (DNA): TGTGCCAGCTCACTCATGGACAGGAACACTGAAGCTTTCTTT.